This T cell receptor beta chain was sequenced in a study of cytomegalovirus exposure and HLA in healthy donors (dated by TCRdb to between 2016 and 2019). Turning to the overall study: In an earlier analysis of under 600 of the donors, 250 to 350 Gb of sequence data and 117 million unique TCR beta sequences from approximately 180 million T cells were reported. An early release that covered some 630 HLA-typed donors contained approximately 300 gigabases of sequencing data and around 80 million unique TCR sequences. Among the roughly 400 genotyped donors, around 79% belonged to the genetic ancestry cluster associated with self-reported Caucasian donors. The study was designed to test whether signatures of past pathogen exposure could be identified by cataloging public T cell receptors. Using immunosequencing, the study profiled T cell repertoires from fewer than 700 subjects and related those repertoires to cytomegalovirus serostatus. Along with the 666-subject first cohort, a separate validation cohort of more than 90 different subjects was used. To predict cytomegalovirus infection status, the study combined high-throughput TCR immunosequencing, statistical association of individual TCRs with disease status, and machine learning. In a later analysis, previously published TCR beta repertoires from roughly 710 donors were re-analyzed and high-resolution HLA genotyping was added so that TCR occurrence patterns could be studied. The later analysis used no new phenotypic data to find candidate immune exposures, relying instead on TCR beta sequences and their occurrence across donors. An earlier analysis of approximately 580 of the donors used high-throughput TCR beta sequencing to judge whether each TCR beta V gene segment behaved as functional or pseudogenic. Donor age, sex, ethnicity and CMV serostatus were compiled together with the repertoire data. A later genetic analysis took genome-wide SNP genotypes for about 65% of the 666 donors and used that subset as a discovery cohort. All discovery cohort repertoires had been generated on a single sequencing platform. Class I and class II HLA loci were covered by the typing at four-digit resolution. The number of typed donors differed by locus: about 620-640 for A, B, C, DRB1 and DQB1; 500 to 550 for DQA1; roughly 600 for DPA1; and some 470 for DPB1. Four to six DR-DQ haplotypes were handled as single units for association and clustering, since linkage in the cohort was strong. Among around 400 genotyped donors of the cohort, an average of about 240,000 unique TCR beta nucleotide sequences were sequenced per donor, around 20% of them non-productive.

Regarding this clone: Its target antigen remains unknown. Base qualities were left out, and no much larger clone turns up one base away.

To prepare the library, the immunoSEQ multiplex PCR assay was applied. A mixture of 60 forward primers for TCR Vbeta segments and 13 reverse primers for TCR Jbeta segments was used in the multiplex PCR. The CDR3 region of rearranged TCR beta genes was amplified from genomic DNA by a multiplex PCR assay. Amplified TCR beta libraries were sequenced as 87-base-pair reads on the Illumina HiSeq System. The paper's data handling went like this. A later analysis tallied 80 million to 95 million unique TCR beta chains across the 700 or so repertoires, and about 12 million of those chains were shared by two or more donors. To remove PCR and sequencing errors, raw reads were error-corrected and collapsed into unique sequences using a nearest-neighbor algorithm that merged closely related sequences. V, D and J gene segments were assigned by aligning CDR3 sequences to IMGT reference sequences. Each retained sequence needed at least a six-nucleotide match to both a V gene segment and a J gene segment. Rearrangements were classified as productive when the CDR3 lacked stop codons and remained in frame with V and J, and all other rearrangements were classified as non-productive. CDR3 was defined according to IMGT convention as the region running from the second conserved V-encoded cysteine to the conserved J-encoded phenylalanine. The earlier analysis of about 640 of the donors excluded any sequence lacking an unambiguous match to a single V gene segment. An earlier analysis of 500 to 600 of the donors classified V segments as functional when productive rearrangements were above 56.7% and as segregating when the standard deviation between donors was above 5%. A statistical classification framework was developed to diagnose cytomegalovirus status using the catalog of TCR beta chain sequences. A later analysis assigned V and J genes by comparing TCR nucleotide sequences with IMGT/GENE-DB human TR gene sequences. The TCRdist pipeline was used in a later analysis to assign CDR3 sequences and most-parsimonious VDJ recombination scenarios. A later analysis defined each TCR beta chain by its CDR3 amino acid sequence plus V-gene family, and excluded reads lacking a unique V-gene family. In a later analysis, 450 to 600 highly shared, low-generation-probability nucleotide sequences were removed to address suspected cross-contamination and a sequencing artifact. In a later analysis, a clonal expansion index for each public chain was calculated from normalized within-repertoire ranks of inferred template counts. In a later analysis, generation probabilities were computed using a VDJ recombination model fitted to out-of-frame rearrangements, and the results were checked against IGoR. In a later analysis, TCR-TCR, TCR-HLA and TCR-CMV co-occurrence was scored with hypergeometric tests, and a repertoire-size bias correction was applied to TCR pairs. A later analysis estimated false discovery rates by permuting HLA or CMV assignments 20 times. A later analysis grouped co-occurring TCRs with DBSCAN, adding TCRdist sequence similarity when clustering within HLA-allele-positive subsets. Co-occurrence clustering excluded repertoires with fewer than 30,000 or more than 120,000 public chains, plus five with anomalous nucleotide sharing. The table was pulled from immuneACCESS by TCRdb, which kept in-frame rearrangements only. Such tables lose some clones; where checked, under half of the loss comes from unresolved V genes, and the rest has no known cause. V, J and clone size were drawn from that table, and D and trimming were deduced from the DNA. The sample contains roughly 100,000 clones, around 74% of them found a single time. The ten largest clones capture roughly 8.6% of the sample.

The cohort was made up of approximately 670 healthy bone marrow donors. Cohort members were all nominally healthy when sampled, although unrecorded immune exposures were likely present. The donor was CMV seropositive and belonged to the group of about 290 seropositive cohort members. A peripheral blood sample was provided by each donor, and peripheral blood mononuclear cells were used for TCR beta sequencing. Genomic DNA extraction from the blood cell samples was performed with the Qiagen DNeasy Blood Extraction Kit. Trimming takes 6 bases from V and 2 bases from J, and the germline ends sit 11 bases apart. The CDR3 measures 13 amino acids from cysteine to phenylalanine. The entry retains the CDR3 DNA only, 39 bases that are in frame from base 1. From the germline V gene, CDR1 is MDHEN and CDR2 is SYDVKM. Study-level results and caveats: In an earlier analysis of about 600 of the donors, most TCR beta V segments appeared in productive rearrangements about 90% or about 30% of the time, broadly matching IMGT annotations. Roughly uniform sequencing depth across donors was assumed in presence/absence analyses, although this assumption may not hold. Correlated functional status among segregating V segments might reflect linkage disequilibrium, but an unknown experimental factor could not be ruled out. Specific HLA alleles were associated with roughly 17,000 TCR beta sequences at a false discovery rate of 0.05 in a later analysis. Because some donors lacked HLA typing at each locus, the association tests relied only on the typed subset. The sequencing pipeline was judged likely to have produced a cluster of highly shared sequence variants as a technical artifact. Compared with equally common non-associated chains, HLA-associated TCR beta chains in a later analysis were more clonally expanded and had lower generation probabilities. A later analysis reported that several top co-occurrence clusters appeared linked to parvovirus B19, influenza, CMV and Epstein-Barr virus. The cohort was sequenced for TCR beta chains only, and without alpha or paired-chain data the features that could be detected were limited. Most TCR sequences were seen in very few donors, while some public TCRs were found in many individuals. In the study, about 150 TCR beta chains were listed as associated with cytomegalovirus. Because the 87-base-pair reads could not distinguish some IMGT-functional V segments, including TRBV6-2 and TRBV6-3, those segments were excluded. In a later genetic analysis, fewer N-insertions in productive TCRs were reported among donors in an Asian-associated ancestry cluster than the roughly 700-donor mean. In a later analysis, the rate of TCR association differed among HLA loci, with DRB1 alleles having the most associated TCRs and HLA-C alleles having the fewest. The classifier was reported to diagnose cytomegalovirus status with high specificity and sensitivity in both the original cohort and the validation cohort. CMV serostatus was the only immune exposure information available for the cohort. A few of the identified cytomegalovirus-associated TCR beta chains were confirmed in vitro to be specific for cytomegalovirus antigens. In a later genetic analysis, a missense DCLRE1C variant was associated with V-gene and J-gene trimming of TCR beta chains, and the association was replicated in an independent cohort. A further reported finding was that TCR beta sequences accurately predicted the HLA-A and HLA-B alleles for most subjects in the first cohort. The authors suggested that the approach could potentially be extended to other disease states and immunological phenotypes. Because counts were too low, around 18 rarely observed V segments, including chromosome 9 orphons, were left out of the earlier analysis of roughly 600 of the donors. When HLA alleles, especially DR and DQ, strongly co-occurred, attributing TCR associations to individual alleles was difficult. According to a later analysis, most CMV-associated TCR beta chains appeared to be HLA-restricted, and the HLA associations seemed to be driven largely by CMV exposure.

The sequence links TRBV28 to TRBJ2-7; a tentative D match to TRBD1 spans 6 bases. Sample: PBMCs. The sequence was collected from a woman between 35 and 50 years old in good health and CMV-seropositive. The bases read TGTGCCAGCAGACCAGGGGCCCCCTACGAGCAGTACTTC. The translation is CASRPGAPYEQYF. The full variable domain, completed from the reference TRBV28 and TRBJ2-7 proteins outside the CDR3, reads DVKVTQSSRYLVKRTGEKVFLECVQDMDHENMFWYRQDPGLGLRLIYFSYDVKMKEKGDIPEGYSVSREKKERFSLILESASTNQTSMYLCASRPGAPYEQYFGPGTRLTVT.